The 14 T cell receptor beta chains in this list originate from one sample, sequenced in a study of T cells in Graves' hyperthyroidism and ophthalmopathy. Template material for amplifying TCR beta CDR3 regions consisted of RNA transcripts. An initial round of RT-PCR targeting the TCR CDR3 relied on the HTBI primer set. TCRdb ran MiXCR on the multiplex PCR reads and lists one entry per CDR3 protein. Found here are roughly 500,000 distinct CDR3 sequences, 35% to 55% of them singletons; the top ten hold roughly 19%. The sample taken for sequencing was peripheral blood or thyroid tissue (not recorded which). These receptors originate from an adult woman with Graves' disease, either hyperthyroidism or ophthalmopathy (not recorded which).

This clonotype was seen ten or more times. The rearrangement uses TRBV5-1 and TRBJ1-3; TRBD1 might be the D (5 bases). There are 14 residues in the CDR3. V was cut by 4 bases and J by 0 bases, with 8 bases left in between. Looked up from germline, CDR1 is SGHRS and CDR2 is YFSETQ. The CDR3 region has the DNA TGCGCCAGCAGCGTGGGGGTCTCTGGAAACACCATATATTTT. Its protein product is CASSVGVSGNTIYF.

This clonotype has a handful of counts. CDR3 in amino acids: CASQAGGETQYF. DNA for the CDR3: TGTGCTAGTCAGGCGGGTGGGGAGACCCAGTACTTC. The genes are TRBV24-1 and TRBJ2-5; maybe TRBD2 (5 bases). Germline V lookup: CDR1 KGHDR, CDR2 SFDVKD. This CDR3 contains 12 residues.

This clonotype was detected ten times or more. V and J are TRBV6-6 and TRBJ1-1, with D uncertain. The CDR3 extends over 12 amino acids. Germline assignment: CDR1 MNHNY and CDR2 SVGAGI (reference sequence). With 5 bases removed from V and 8 bases from J, the gap between germline ends came to 12 bases. This CDR3 reads CASSPRWEEAFF. The CDR3 coding sequence is TGTGCCAGCAGTCCCAGGTGGGAAGAAGCTTTCTTT.

This clonotype has ten or more counts. The chain uses TRBV6-1 and TRBJ2-5, with D perhaps TRBD1 or TRBD2 (5 bases each). The V and J ends lost 3 bases and 7 bases respectively, with 15 bases between them. CDR1 MNHNS and CDR2 SASEGT come from the germline V gene. There are 14 residues in the CDR3. Here the CDR3 reads CASSDGTEGGTQYF. As DNA, the CDR3 is TGTGCCAGCAGTGACGGGACGGAAGGTGGGACCCAGTACTTC.

The chain links TRBV20-1 to TRBJ2-5, with 7 bases matching TRBD1. The germline V gene encodes CDR1 DFQATT and CDR2 SNEGSKA (reference sequence). J lost 3 bases, V lost 5 bases, and 12 bases had no gene match. The CDR3 is 15 amino acids. The CDR3 reads CSAPPLGTAEETQYF. CDR3 in DNA: TGCAGTGCTCCTCCCTTAGGGACAGCAGAAGAGACCCAGTACTTC.

This clonotype has just a few counts. The CDR3 sequence: CASSSWENPTQYGYTF. Here the CDR3 DNA reads TGTGCCAGCAGTTCCTGGGAGAATCCCACCCAATATGGCTACACCTTC. This sequence joins TRBV12-3 or TRBV12-4 and TRBJ1-2, with unresolved D. The CDR3 is 16 residues long. The V end lost 4 bases, the J end lost 5 bases, and 20 bases lay between the germline ends.

This clonotype showed up just a few times. The chain employs TRBV6-6 and TRBJ2-3; D possibly corresponds to TRBD1 (5 bases). The CDR3 has 14 residues. The V and J ends lost 7 bases and 5 bases respectively, with 16 bases between them. Germline V gives CDR1 MNHNY, CDR2 SVGAGI (reference sequence). Here the CDR3 DNA reads TGTGCCAGCACCAACATAAGGGGTGAAGATACGCAGTATTTT. Amino acids: CASTNIRGEDTQYF.

This clonotype has at least ten counts. This CDR3 fails to terminate in the conserved phenylalanine or tryptophan, so it likely reflects a read error. The DNA is omitted, as the CDR3 cannot be located on it reliably, and the CDR3 follows TCRdb's listing. V is TRBV11-3 and J is TRBJ1-6. CDR1 SGHNT and CDR2 YENEEA come from the germline V gene. The CDR3 comprises 9 residues, both ends counted. The CDR3 loop reads CASRKIHRS.

The V gene is TRBV29-1, the J gene TRBJ2-7; the D gene is possibly TRBD1 (5 bases). Trimming shortened V by 0 bases and J by 1 base, and 7 bases separated the two germline ends. The CDR3 is 13 amino acids. The germline gives CDR1 SQVTM, CDR2 ANQGSEA. DNA of the CDR3: TGCAGCGTTGAAGATGGGGCTTCCTACGAGCAGTACTTC. This sequence encodes CSVEDGASYEQYF.

This clonotype was detected only a few times. The gene calls are TRBV25-1 and TRBJ1-1; 7 positions agree with TRBD1. J lost 4 bases, V lost 2 bases, and 4 bases had no gene match. The CDR3 is 14 amino acids. Germline CDR1 is MGHDK and CDR2 is SYGVNS. For the CDR3, the DNA is TGTGCCAGCAGTGAAAGCAGGGGGAGCACTGAAGCTTTCTTT. Translating gives CASSESRGSTEAFF.

This clonotype has a single count. This chain links TRBV24-1 with TRBJ1-3; the D is unclear. CDR3 length equals 15 residues. The germline V gene encodes CDR1 KGHDR and CDR2 SFDVKD. The V gene lost 2 bases and the J gene lost 7 bases, with 14 bases spanning the gap. The CDR3 DNA reads as TGTGCCACCAGTGATTCTGGACTAGCGGTCAACACCATATATTTT. Its protein is CATSDSGLAVNTIYF.

This chain connects TRBV6-4 to TRBJ2-2, with 9 nucleotides matching TRBD2. The V and J ends lost 2 bases and 6 bases, in that order; junction bases with no gene match: 7. This CDR3 has 16 residues. CDR1 and CDR2 (germline): MRHNA, SNTAGT. The CDR3 protein is CASSDRAGGDAGELFF. CDR3 bases: TGTGCCAGCAGTGACCGGGCGGGAGGGGACGCCGGGGAGCTGTTTTTT.

This chain connects TRBV19 to TRBJ1-5; 9 nucleotides line up with TRBD1. The CDR3 loop spans 13 amino acids. CDR1 is LNHDA and CDR2 is SQIVND in the germline V gene (reference sequence). In DNA, the CDR3 is TGTGCGGGAGGCGACAGGGGGAATCAGCCCCAGCATTTT. Encoded protein: CAGGDRGNQPQHF.

This clonotype was picked up many times. This chain links TRBV20-1 with TRBJ2-7; TRBD2 aligns across 7 bases. V dropped 8 bases and J dropped 4; count of bases not matched to a gene: 11. This CDR3 spans 13 amino acids. Germline V CDR1 and CDR2: DFQATT, SNEGSKA (reference sequence). The DNA of the CDR3 is TGCAGTTCATACCGGGGGGAGGGATACGAGCAGTACTTC. It encodes CSSYRGEGYEQYF.